Shown below are 4 T cell receptor beta chains from a single sample sequenced in a study of cytomegalovirus exposure and HLA in healthy donors. The PCR contained 60 Vbeta and 13 Jbeta primers. Using immunoSEQ multiplex PCR, the repertoire was profiled, and TCRdb retains in-frame clones only, with some absent. The data contain about 90,000 clones, around 84% of them singletons. Sequencing was done on a sample of PBMCs. All receptors derive from a woman in her 40s in good health and CMV-seropositive.

The chain recombines TRBV6-5 with TRBJ1-1, with D uncertain. V lost 7 bases to trimming and J lost 6 bases, with 12 bases between them. Looked up from germline, CDR1 is MNHEY and CDR2 is SVGAGI. The CDR3 totals 12 residues. The DNA of the CDR3 is TGTGCCAGCATCGATGCTGCGTCTGAAGCTTTCTTT. Translated: CASIDAASEAFF.

The chain combines TRBV18 with TRBJ1-1, with 7 nucleotides matching TRBD1. CDR3 length: 15 amino acids. Germline V gene sequence: CDR1 KGHSH, CDR2 LQKENI. V trimming: 6 bases; J trimming: 1 base; junction bases outside the gene matches: 8. The DNA of the CDR3 is TGTGCCAGCTCTACAACAGGGGCTGGGAACACTGAAGCTTTCTTT. Translated, it gives CASSTTGAGNTEAFF.

The V and J genes are TRBV6-5 and TRBJ2-1; D uncertain. Germline V gene data show CDR1 as MNHEY and CDR2 as SVGAGI. V was cut by 7 bases and J by 6 bases, with 13 bases left in between. This CDR3 region has 13 residues. CDR3 nucleotide sequence: TGTGCCAGCATCGGGTCCCCCAGCAATGAGCAGTTCTTC. Protein product: CASIGSPSNEQFF.

The gene calls are TRBV11-2 and TRBJ2-7, with TRBD2 matching 7 bases. The CDR3 has 14 amino acids. J lost 1 base, V lost 3 bases, and 3 bases had no gene match. From germline, CDR1 is SGHAT and CDR2 FQNNGV. The CDR3 DNA sequence: TGTGCCAGCAGCTTGGGGGGGTCTTCCTACGAGCAGTACTTC. Amino acid sequence: CASSLGGSSYEQYF.